Below are 29 T cell receptor beta chains sequenced from a single sample in a study of blood T cell repertoires in COVID-19. Assay: immunoSEQ multiplex PCR; the TCRdb copy retains only in-frame clones and omits some. Counted here are about 190,000 clones, around nine tenths occurring once; the ten biggest clones make up approximately 12%. Sequences were obtained from peripheral blood. These receptors all come from a woman aged 70-85 years with COVID-19, enrolled during active disease.

The chain couples TRBV6-5 to TRBJ1-6, with D unresolved. The CDR3 covers 14 residues. Germline V gives CDR1 MNHEY, CDR2 SVGAGI. V lost 4 bases and J 0 bases, leaving 4 bases between the germline ends. The CDR3 loop reads CASSSSSYNSPLHF. CDR3 coding DNA: TGTGCCAGCAGTTCGAGCTCCTATAATTCACCCCTCCACTTT.

This rearrangement joins TRBV21-1 to TRBJ1-1. TRBV21-1 is assigned pseudogene status. The CDR3 sequence is 14 residues long. CDR3 nucleotide sequence: TGTGCCAGCAGCAATATCGGGTTTAGGACTGAAGCTTTCTTT. It codes for CASSNIGFRTEAFF.

The chain joins TRBV19 to TRBJ2-7, with 9 bases that match TRBD1. Trimming cost V 6 bases and J 3 bases; bases outside gene matches: 6. Germline values: CDR1 LNHDA, CDR2 SQIVND (reference sequence). The CDR3 is 14 amino acids. CDR3 DNA sequence: TGTGCCAGTAGCACCAGACAGGGGGGCTACGAGCAGTACTTC. This gives the protein CASSTRQGGYEQYF.

V gene TRBV19 combines with J gene TRBJ2-6; D unclear. Germline V gene lookup returns CDR1 LNHDA and CDR2 SQIVND (reference sequence). The CDR3 consists of 16 residues. V lost 3 bases and J 0 bases, leaving 9 bases between the germline ends. The CDR3 DNA follows: TGTGCCAGTAGTATTCCCTTTCGCTCTGGGGCCAACGTCCTGACTTTC. This gives the protein CASSIPFRSGANVLTF.

This sequence joins TRBV30 and TRBJ2-7; 9 bases fit TRBD2. J lost 5 bases, V lost 4 bases, and 9 bases had no gene match. Germline assignment: CDR1 GTSNPN and CDR2 SVGIG (reference sequence). CDR3 length equals 14 residues. CDR3 sequence reads: CAWKIAGVSDEQYF. The CDR3 DNA reads as TGTGCCTGGAAGATAGCGGGAGTGAGCGACGAGCAGTACTTC.

The chain couples TRBV29-1 to TRBJ2-3; 7 nucleotides line up with TRBD2. Germline CDR1 and CDR2: SQVTM and ANQGSEA. J gave up 6 bases and V 2 bases, and 5 bases lay outside the gene matches. The CDR3 has 13 amino acids. CDR3 loop: CSVETAGVDTQYF. The DNA of the CDR3 is TGCAGCGTTGAAACGGCGGGAGTGGATACGCAGTATTTT.

This rearrangement joins TRBV5-6 to TRBJ2-1; TRBD1 aligns across 10 bases. The V and J ends lost 2 bases and 8 bases, in that order; junction bases with no gene match: 4. The germline V gene has CDR1 SGHDT and CDR2 YYEEEE. The CDR3 loop spans 14 amino acids. This chain's CDR3 is CASSFPGTGDEQFF. CDR3 nucleotides: TGTGCCAGCAGCTTCCCCGGGACAGGGGATGAGCAGTTCTTC. Combining the CDR3 with reference TRBV5-6 and TRBJ2-1 gives the whole variable domain DAGVTQSPTHLIKTRGQQVTLRCSPKSGHDTVSWYQQALGQGPQFIFQYYEEEERQRGNFPDRFSGHQFPNYSSELNVNALLLGDSALYLCASSFPGTGDEQFFGPGTRLTVL.

The rearrangement uses TRBV3-1 (or the pseudogene TRBV3-2) and TRBJ2-2; D possibly corresponds to TRBD1 (7 bases). V lost 4 bases, J lost 3 bases, and 12 bases lay in between. The CDR3 length is 15 residues. Germline V lookup: CDR1 LGHDT, CDR2 YNNKEL (reference sequence). CDR3 loop: CASSPAGQYTGELFF. CDR3 sequence (DNA): TGTGCCAGCAGCCCGGCGGGACAGTACACCGGGGAGCTGTTTTTT.

This clone has a handful of counts. The V gene is TRBV21-1, the J gene TRBJ1-5; TRBD1 is the table's D call, not checked against the DNA. TRBV21-1 is deemed a pseudogene. The CDR3 covers 19 residues. In DNA, the CDR3 is TGTGCCAGCAGCAACCGACAGGGGGCTCACACCTATAGCAATCAGCCCCAGCATTTT. This encodes CASSNRQGAHTYSNQPQHF.

The chain uses TRBV10-3 and TRBJ2-3; possibly TRBD1 for D (6 bases). CDR1 and CDR2 from the germline V gene are ENHRY and SYGVKD. V lost 3 bases and J 4 bases, leaving 17 bases between the germline ends. This CDR3 has 16 residues. CDR3 nucleotides: TGTGCCATCAGTGACAGAGGGGCAGGGGCGGCAGATACGCAGTATTTT. This sequence encodes CAISDRGAGAADTQYF.

V is TRBV29-1 and J is TRBJ2-7; 7 bases match TRBD1. Germline V CDR1 and CDR2: SQVTM, ANQGSEA. The CDR3 consists of 14 residues. V dropped 4 bases and J dropped 4; count of bases not matched to a gene: 10. The CDR3 protein is CSVAADRVSYEQYF. The CDR3 DNA reads as TGCAGCGTTGCAGCCGACAGGGTTTCGTACGAGCAGTACTTC.

This clone was recorded once. The chain employs TRBV27 and TRBJ2-3, with TRBD1 as a possible D gene (5 bases). V lost 5 bases, J lost 4 bases, and 16 bases lay in between. The CDR3 length is 15 residues. Germline V lookup: CDR1 MNHEY, CDR2 SMNVEV (reference sequence). CDR3 amino acids: CASSPLRQGPDTQYF. In DNA, the CDR3 is TGTGCCAGCAGTCCGCTAAGGCAGGGCCCAGATACGCAGTATTTT.

This chain joins TRBV18 and TRBJ2-3; weak D call: TRBD2 (5 bases). The CDR3 is 15 amino acids. Trimming took off 6 bases at V and 6 bases at J, with 19 bases between the two ends. Germline values: CDR1 KGHSH, CDR2 LQKENI. CDR3 in DNA: TGTGCCAGCTCCCAGCGGTACCTAGGAATGGATACGCAGTATTTT. Its translation: CASSQRYLGMDTQYF.

V usage is TRBV5-1 and J usage is TRBJ1-1, with 8 nucleotides matching TRBD1. The CDR3 spans 15 residues. Looked up from germline, CDR1 is SGHRS and CDR2 is YFSETQ. J lost 4 bases, V lost 4 bases, and 9 bases had no gene match. The CDR3 spells CASSGVTGAATEAFF. The CDR3 DNA follows: TGCGCCAGCAGCGGAGTGACAGGGGCGGCCACTGAAGCTTTCTTT. The whole variable domain, remainder taken from reference TRBV5-1 and TRBJ1-1, is KAGVTQTPRYLIKTRGQQVTLSCSPISGHRSVSWYQQTPGQGLQFLFEYFSETQRNKGNFPGRFSGRQFSNSRSEMNVSTLELGDSALYLCASSGVTGAATEAFFGQGTRLTVV.

This clone was seen a single time. The genes are TRBV28 and TRBJ1-2, with no clear D. The CDR3 is 14 amino acids. The germline V and J ends were trimmed by 3 bases and 3 bases, with 11 bases remaining between them. The germline V gene has CDR1 MDHEN and CDR2 SYDVKM. This CDR3 is CASSLTGWHYGYTF. The CDR3 nucleotides are TGTGCCAGCAGTTTGACGGGGTGGCACTATGGCTACACCTTC.

The chain links TRBV6-2 or TRBV6-3 to TRBJ2-7, with TRBD2 matching 7 bases. Germline V gene data show CDR1 as MNHEY and CDR2 as SVGEGT. V shed 6 bases, J shed 3 bases, and the junction held 8 bases outside the gene matches. The CDR3 spans 14 residues. The CDR3 region is CASRPASGYYEQYF. The CDR3 region has the DNA TGTGCCAGCAGGCCTGCTAGCGGTTACTACGAGCAGTACTTC.

This chain links TRBV5-5 with TRBJ2-3; D possibly corresponds to TRBD2 (6 bases). Trimming removed 4 bases from V and 0 bases from J, with 12 bases in between. CDR1 and CDR2 (germline): SGHKS, YYEKEE (reference sequence). CDR3 size: 15 residues. CDR3 bases: TGTGCCAGCAGCCCCGGAGGGGTTAGCACAGATACGCAGTATTTT. Its protein is CASSPGGVSTDTQYF.

The chain carries TRBV5-5 and TRBJ1-5; D gene uncertain. The CDR3 covers 15 residues. Trimming shortened V by 2 bases and J by 1 base, and 10 bases separated the two germline ends. The germline V gene has CDR1 SGHKS and CDR2 YYEKEE (reference sequence). The CDR3 DNA reads as TGTGCCAGCAGCTTTTCGGGTAGGAGCAATCAGCCCCAGCATTTT. As protein: CASSFSGRSNQPQHF.

This CDR3 reads CASSGANSGANVLTF. The CDR3 region has the DNA TGTGCCAGCAGTGGAGCCAATTCTGGGGCCAACGTCCTGACTTTC. V gene TRBV6-1 combines with J gene TRBJ2-6; D is uncertain. Between the trimmed V and J ends, which lost 4 bases and 1 base, there was a span of 8 bases. Germline lookup yields CDR1 MNHNS and CDR2 SASEGT. CDR3 length equals 15 residues.

The rearrangement joins TRBV9 to TRBJ1-1, with D unresolved. The germline gives CDR1 SGDLS, CDR2 YYNGEE. Trimming removed 1 base from V and 2 bases from J, with 3 bases in between. This CDR3 spans 12 amino acids. Written as DNA, the CDR3 is TGTGCCAGCAGCGTACAAAACACTGAAGCTTTCTTT. Protein sequence: CASSVQNTEAFF.

The CDR3 loop reads CASSYSSRGYGYTF. CDR3 in DNA: TGTGCCAGCAGTTACTCTAGCAGGGGATATGGCTACACCTTC. The gene calls are TRBV6-5 and TRBJ1-2, with a weak D call TRBD1 (6 bases). Trimming cost V 0 bases and J 5 bases, with 10 bases left between them. The CDR3 is 14 amino acids. Looked up from germline, CDR1 is MNHEY and CDR2 is SVGAGI.

The chain couples TRBV6-6 to TRBJ1-5, with TRBD1 matching 7 bases. CDR3 length: 17 residues. V lost 6 bases and J lost 0; bases outside the gene matches: 11. Germline V gene sequence: CDR1 MNHNY, CDR2 SVGAGI (reference sequence). The CDR3 DNA follows: TGTGCCAGCAGCCGAGGGACAGAAATTTATAGCAATCAGCCCCAGCATTTT. Its translation: CASSRGTEIYSNQPQHF.

This chain links TRBV18 with TRBJ2-7; a weak D match, TRBD1 (5 bases). The germline gives CDR1 KGHSH, CDR2 LQKENI. Between the trimmed V and J ends, which lost 3 bases and 2 bases, there was a span of 14 bases. The CDR3 has 15 amino acids. CDR3 amino acids: CASSPQDKATYEQYF. CDR3 nucleotides: TGTGCCAGCTCACCGCAGGACAAGGCGACCTACGAGCAGTACTTC.

This clone occurred once. The CDR3 sequence is CASSERTGAGELFF. CDR3 bases: TGTGCCAGCAGCGAGCGGACAGGGGCCGGGGAGCTGTTTTTT. V is TRBV9 and J is TRBJ2-2; 9 bases align to TRBD1. CDR1 and CDR2 from the germline V gene are SGDLS and YYNGEE. The CDR3 covers 14 residues. Germline trimming cut 3 bases from V and 6 bases from J; bases unmatched to any gene: 3.

The CDR3 sequence is CASSEVGTGIYEQYF. The CDR3 coding sequence is TGTGCCAGCAGTGAAGTGGGGACAGGTATCTACGAGCAGTACTTC. The chain links TRBV6-1 to TRBJ2-7; 8 bases map to TRBD1. The ends lost 1 base at V and 3 bases at J; junction bases unmatched: 5. Germline V lookup: CDR1 MNHNS, CDR2 SASEGT. CDR3 length equals 15 residues.

The J gene is TRBJ2-3, the V gene TRBV3-1 (or the pseudogene TRBV3-2); 9 nucleotides line up with TRBD1. The V gene's germline CDR1 is LGHDT and CDR2 YNNKEL (reference sequence). CDR3 length equals 16 residues. The V segment lost 4 bases and the J segment 6 bases; nucleotides outside the gene matches: 11. The CDR3 DNA sequence: TGTGCCAGCAGCCTCCGGGACAGGGTGATAGTGGATACGCAGTATTTT. This codes for CASSLRDRVIVDTQYF.

This clone was detected only once. This chain uses TRBV6-6 with TRBJ2-1, with TRBD1 matching over 9 bases. The CDR3 is 17 amino acids. The germline gives CDR1 MNHNY, CDR2 SVGAGI (reference sequence). V lost 6 bases, J lost 0 bases, and 9 bases stayed unmatched. In DNA, the CDR3 is TGTGCCAGCAGCCGATCCGGGACAGGGTCCTCCTACAATGAGCAGTTCTTC. This encodes CASSRSGTGSSYNEQFF.

The V and J genes are TRBV28 and TRBJ2-7, with 7 bases fitting TRBD1. With V trimmed by 5 bases and J by 2 bases, 9 bases remained unmatched. The CDR3 sequence is 15 residues long. Germline assignment: CDR1 MDHEN and CDR2 SYDVKM. The CDR3 region has the DNA TGTGCCAGCAGTCCGTGGACAGGCAACACCTACGAGCAGTACTTC. It encodes CASSPWTGNTYEQYF.

The chain combines TRBV6-4 with TRBJ2-3, with D tentatively TRBD2 (5 bases). V dropped 2 bases and J dropped 6 bases, with 15 bases sitting between them. The CDR3 covers 15 residues. Germline CDR1 and CDR2: MRHNA and SNTAGT. The DNA of the CDR3 is TGTGCCAGCAGTGACATGGGCCGCGGGTCGGATACGCAGTATTTT. Translating it yields CASSDMGRGSDTQYF.